This TCR beta chain was profiled in a study of T-cell memory formation after mild COVID-19. TCRdb re-analysed the 5' RACE reads in MiXCR, keeping a single row per CDR3 protein. The repertoire consists of under 550,000 distinct CDR3 sequences, with 18% occurring once and the leading ten covering approximately 13%. The germline V gene encodes CDR1 MRHNA and CDR2 SNTAGT. V was cut by 11 bases and J by 0 bases, with 14 bases left in between. The CDR3 is made up of 14 amino acids. V and J are TRBV6-4 and TRBJ1-3, with D unclear. The sequence came from an adult woman who had mild COVID-19 (a few samples of this study predate the infection). Cell type and time point are not known. Sequencing input: PBMCs or a T cell subset sorted from them (not recorded which). The CDR3 loop reads CAGEGGNSGNTIYF. In DNA, the CDR3 is TGTGCCGGGGAAGGAGGGAACTCTGGAAACACCATATATTTT.